The following is a T cell receptor (beta chain) sequence with its context. This sample is drawn from a study of blood T cell repertoires in COVID-19. How the authors handled the data: Amplification from reference gene primers served as the basis for estimated nucleated cell counts. The protocol was immunoSEQ multiplex PCR, while the TCRdb copy is restricted to in-frame clones and leaves out a portion. V and J calls plus clone size are reproduced from that table; the DNA served to infer D and trimming. The table shows some 270,000 clones, with 80% to 85% occurring only once. Two consecutive negative NP/OP PCR tests, clearance, or resolved symptoms defined Cohort 3 recovery. The receptor was derived from a man aged 45-65 years who had recovered from COVID-19. The sequenced sample was PBMCs or T cells enriched from blood (not recorded which).

CDR3 region: CAWATRTGGSEEQYF. The CDR3 nucleotides read TGTGCCTGGGCCACGAGGACAGGGGGATCAGAAGAGCAGTACTTC. V is TRBV30 and J is TRBJ2-7; 10 bases are shared with TRBD1. The V and J ends lost 5 bases and 7 bases, in that order; junction bases with no gene match: 14. The CDR3 covers 15 residues. Germline-derived CDR1 and CDR2 are GTSNPN and SVGIG (reference sequence).